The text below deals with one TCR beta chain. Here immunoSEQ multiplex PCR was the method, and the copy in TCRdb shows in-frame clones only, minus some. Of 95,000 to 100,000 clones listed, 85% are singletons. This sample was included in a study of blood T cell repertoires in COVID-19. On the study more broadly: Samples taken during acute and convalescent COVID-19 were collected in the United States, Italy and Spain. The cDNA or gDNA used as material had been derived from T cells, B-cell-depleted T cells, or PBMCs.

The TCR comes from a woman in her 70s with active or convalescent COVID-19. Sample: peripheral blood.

CDR3 in DNA: TGTGCCACCAGCAGTTCACCAGCGGGTGAGGGCACTGAAGCTTTCTTT. Translation: CATSSSPAGEGTEAFF. This chain uses TRBV15 with TRBJ1-1; no firm D call. The CDR3 has 16 residues. V was cut by 3 bases and J by 4 bases, with 18 bases left in between. Germline CDR1 LNHNV, CDR2 YYDKDF (reference sequence).